One sample yielded the 19 T cell receptor beta chains listed below, sequenced in a study of blood T cell repertoires in COVID-19. Sequencing was performed with immunoSEQ multiplex PCR; in TCRdb, only in-frame clones are kept and a portion is missing. The repertoire consists of some 60,000 clones, with 81% occurring once and the leading ten covering under 30%. Sequences were obtained from peripheral blood. These receptors all come from a woman of 80 years or more with active or convalescent COVID-19.

The chain links TRBV7-2 to TRBJ2-7; 8 nucleotides align to TRBD2. The CDR3 covers 16 residues. Looked up from germline, CDR1 is SGHTA and CDR2 is FQGNSA. V lost 1 base, J lost 2 bases, and 7 bases stayed unmatched. The CDR3: CASSLGLEAGAYEQYF. The CDR3 bases are TGTGCCAGCAGCTTAGGGTTGGAAGCGGGGGCCTACGAGCAGTACTTC.

This chain joins TRBV18 and TRBJ1-1, with D tentatively TRBD1 (6 bases). CDR1 and CDR2 from the germline V gene are KGHSH and LQKENI. CDR3 length: 14 amino acids. The V end lost 3 bases, the J end lost 0 bases, and 8 bases lay between the germline ends. The CDR3 protein is CASSPGQLNTEAFF. The CDR3 DNA reads TGTGCCAGCTCACCCGGACAGCTGAACACTGAAGCTTTCTTT.

The chain recombines TRBV3-1 (or the pseudogene TRBV3-2) with TRBJ1-1; 9 bases agree with TRBD1. J gave up 5 bases and V 1 base, and 5 bases lay outside the gene matches. CDR1 is LGHDT, CDR2 YNNKEL, per germline (reference sequence). The CDR3 is 15 amino acids. The CDR3 DNA is TGTGCCAGCAGCCAAGCCGACAGGGGGTTAACTGAAGCTTTCTTT. This translates into CASSQADRGLTEAFF.

The V call is TRBV5-1, the J call TRBJ1-4; D perhaps matches TRBD1 (5 bases). V was trimmed by 3 bases and J by 4 bases, leaving 13 bases between them. CDR3 length: 15 amino acids. CDR1 and CDR2 (germline): SGHRS, YFSETQ. CDR3 region: CASSWQGFGNEKLFF. CDR3 DNA sequence: TGCGCCAGCAGCTGGCAGGGTTTTGGTAATGAAAAACTGTTTTTT.

J is TRBJ2-1 and V is TRBV7-9; perhaps TRBD1 as D (5 bases). The CDR3 spans 16 residues. V dropped 1 base and J dropped 5 bases, with 15 bases sitting between them. Germline loops: CDR1 SEHNR, CDR2 FQNEAQ (reference sequence). CDR3 amino acids: CASSLVGAALDNEQFF. For the CDR3, the DNA is TGTGCCAGCAGCTTAGTAGGGGCCGCCCTCGACAATGAGCAGTTCTTC. The full variable domain, its missing parts supplied by reference TRBV7-9 and TRBJ2-1, is DTGVSQNPRHKITKRGQNVTFRCDPISEHNRLYWYRQTLGQGPEFLTYFQNEAQLEKSRLLSDRFSAERPKGSFSTLEIQRTEQGDSAMYLCASSLVGAALDNEQFFGPGTRLTVL.

The chain combines TRBV19 with TRBJ1-4; D is undetermined. Trimming pared 5 bases from V and 8 bases from J, leaving 21 bases between. The CDR3 consists of 16 residues. Per the germline V gene, CDR1 is LNHDA and CDR2 is SQIVND (reference sequence). CDR3 sequence: CASSVRIEGGREKLFF. DNA of the CDR3: TGTGCCAGTAGTGTCCGAATCGAAGGAGGTCGGGAAAAACTGTTTTTT.

This clone appeared a single time. The rearrangement joins TRBV7-8 to TRBJ1-1; no firm D call. This CDR3 has 15 residues. Trimming cost V 0 bases and J 4 bases, with 12 bases left between them. CDR1 is SGHVS and CDR2 is FQNEAQ in the germline V gene. The CDR3 spells CASSLAARPSTEAFF. The DNA of the CDR3 is TGTGCCAGCAGCTTAGCGGCCAGGCCGAGCACTGAAGCTTTCTTT.

V usage is TRBV19 and J usage is TRBJ1-4; the match to TRBD1 covers 7 bases. V lost 4 bases to trimming and J lost 4 bases; unmatched junction nucleotides: 3. The length of the CDR3 is 14 residues. Germline CDR1 LNHDA, CDR2 SQIVND (reference sequence). CDR3 bases: TGTGCCAGTAGTAAGGGACAGCTTAATGAAAAACTGTTTTTT. Translating it yields CASSKGQLNEKLFF.

This chain connects TRBV5-1 to TRBJ1-6, with a tentative D call TRBD1 (6 bases). Per germline, CDR1 SGHRS and CDR2 YFSETQ. The CDR3 spans 13 residues. Trimming took off 4 bases at V and 7 bases at J, with 9 bases between the two ends. The CDR3 region has the DNA TGCGCCAGCAGCGTCGACAGGAATTCACCCCTCCACTTT. Translation gives CASSVDRNSPLHF. The variable domain in full, with the rest retrieved from reference TRBV5-1 and TRBJ1-6, is KAGVTQTPRYLIKTRGQQVTLSCSPISGHRSVSWYQQTPGQGLQFLFEYFSETQRNKGNFPGRFSGRQFSNSRSEMNVSTLELGDSALYLCASSVDRNSPLHFGNGTRLTVT.

The V gene is TRBV10-3, the J gene TRBJ1-4, with TRBD1 matching 8 bases. With V trimmed by 5 bases and J by 5 bases, 7 bases remained unmatched. CDR1 ENHRY and CDR2 SYGVKD come from the germline V gene. There are 15 residues in the CDR3. The CDR3 sequence: CAISQGQGKNEKLFF. CDR3 DNA sequence: TGTGCCATCAGTCAAGGACAGGGCAAAAATGAAAAACTGTTTTTT.

This chain uses TRBV6-1 with TRBJ1-5; 8 bases are shared with TRBD1. The CDR3 consists of 16 residues. Germline values: CDR1 MNHNS, CDR2 SASEGT. V was clipped by 3 bases and J by 5 bases; unmatched bases: 9. In DNA form, the CDR3 reads TGTGCCAGCAGTGACCGGGGCAGGGGGCCCTATCAGCCCCAGCATTTT. It translates to CASSDRGRGPYQPQHF.

This clone has only one observation. The chain has TRBV7-8 and TRBJ2-5; TRBD1 agrees at 9 bases. There are 16 residues in the CDR3. Trimming cost V 3 bases and J 1 base; bases outside gene matches: 6. CDR1 SGHVS and CDR2 FQNEAQ come from the germline V gene. The CDR3 spells CASSFLEGQGQETQYF. CDR3 nucleotides: TGTGCCAGCAGCTTCTTGGAGGGACAGGGCCAAGAGACCCAGTACTTC.

The chain links TRBV29-1 to TRBJ1-1; unclear D gene. Germline CDR1 SQVTM, CDR2 ANQGSEA. With 5 bases removed from V and 5 bases from J, the gap between germline ends came to 12 bases. CDR3 length equals 12 residues. CDR3 bases: TGCAGCGTTACCCGGGAACGGACTGAAGCTTTCTTT. Amino acid sequence: CSVTRERTEAFF.

For the CDR3, the DNA is TGTGCCAGCATACAGTTTGCAGGGGGTTTCTATGGCTACACCTTC. Translation: CASIQFAGGFYGYTF. V and J are TRBV28 and TRBJ1-2; 7 bases are shared with TRBD1. The germline V gene encodes CDR1 MDHEN and CDR2 SYDVKM. The CDR3 runs 15 residues. Losses at the gene ends were 7 bases for V and 4 bases for J; bases not matched to a gene: 12.

As DNA, the CDR3 is TGTGCCAGTAGTACACTGCCCTCGGTGAACTATGGCTACACCTTC. Protein product: CASSTLPSVNYGYTF. The V gene is TRBV19, the J gene TRBJ1-2, with D unclear. Germline V lookup: CDR1 LNHDA, CDR2 SQIVND (reference sequence). Deletions cut 4 bases from V and 2 bases from J, with 14 bases between. This CDR3 is built from 15 residues.

This chain uses TRBV29-1 with TRBJ2-2, with a tentative D call TRBD2 (7 bases). CDR1 SQVTM and CDR2 ANQGSEA come from the germline V gene. Trimming took off 6 bases at V and 7 bases at J, with 21 bases between the two ends. CDR3 length: 15 amino acids. The CDR3 DNA reads as TGCAGCGTCCTTGTACGGGGGGCAGAGCGCGGGGAGCTGTTTTTT. It translates to CSVLVRGAERGELFF.

As concerns this clone: The sample carries other DNA sequences with the same CDR3. This rearrangement joins TRBV7-2 to TRBJ2-7; 10 positions agree with TRBD2. CDR3 length equals 14 residues. Germline lookup yields CDR1 SGHTA and CDR2 FQGNSA. Losses at the gene ends were 1 base for V and 3 bases for J; bases not matched to a gene: 0. This CDR3 reads CASSLERGGYEQYF. In DNA form, the CDR3 reads TGTGCCAGCAGCTTAGAGCGGGGGGGCTACGAGCAGTACTTC. Filled out from reference TRBV7-2 and TRBJ2-7, the complete variable domain reads GAGVSQSPSNKVTEKGKDVELRCDPISGHTALYWYRQSLGQGLEFLIYFQGNSAPDKSGLPSDRFSAERTGGSVSTLTIQRTQQEDSAVYLCASSLERGGYEQYFGPGTRLTVT.

This chain links TRBV25-1 with TRBJ2-1; no firm D call. Trimming removed 8 bases from V and 4 bases from J, with 12 bases in between. This CDR3 is built from 13 residues. Germline V gene sequence: CDR1 MGHDK, CDR2 SYGVNS. The CDR3 region is CASCGGFYNEQFF. In nucleotides, the CDR3 is TGTGCCAGCTGCGGCGGTTTTTACAATGAGCAGTTCTTC.

V is TRBV19 and J is TRBJ2-4, with 9 bases that match TRBD2. The junction had 1 base not matched to a gene; V was cut back by 4 bases and J by 6 bases. The CDR3 is 13 amino acids. CDR1 LNHDA and CDR2 SQIVND come from the germline V gene (reference sequence). CDR3 nucleotide sequence: TGTGCCAGTAGTAGTAGCGGGGGAAACATTCAGTACTTC. This translates into CASSSSGGNIQYF.